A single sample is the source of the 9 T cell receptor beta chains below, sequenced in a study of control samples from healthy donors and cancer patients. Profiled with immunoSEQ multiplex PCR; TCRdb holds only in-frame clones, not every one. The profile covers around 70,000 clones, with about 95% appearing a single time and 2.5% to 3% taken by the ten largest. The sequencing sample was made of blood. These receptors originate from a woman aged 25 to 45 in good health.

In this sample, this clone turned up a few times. In DNA, the CDR3 is TGCGCCAGCAGCTTGCTCGGGGACCCTCGGGATGAGCAGTTCTTC. Residues: CASSLLGDPRDEQFF. J is TRBJ2-1 and V is TRBV5-1; D tentatively reads TRBD1 or TRBD2 (5 bases each). The CDR3 has 15 residues. Trimming stripped 1 base from V and 8 bases from J, with 16 bases between. Germline CDR1 SGHRS, CDR2 YFSETQ.

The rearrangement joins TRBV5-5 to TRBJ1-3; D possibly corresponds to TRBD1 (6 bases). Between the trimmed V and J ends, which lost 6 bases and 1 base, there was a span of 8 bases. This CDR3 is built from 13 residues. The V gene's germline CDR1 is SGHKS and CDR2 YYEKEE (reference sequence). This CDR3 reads CASIQGSGNTIYF. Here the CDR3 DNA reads TGTGCCAGCATCCAGGGGTCTGGAAACACCATATATTTT.

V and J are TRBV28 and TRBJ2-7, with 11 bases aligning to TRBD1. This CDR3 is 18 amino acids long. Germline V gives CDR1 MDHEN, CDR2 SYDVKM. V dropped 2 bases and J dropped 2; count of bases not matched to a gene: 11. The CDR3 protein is CASSLGTGGPRAPYEQYF. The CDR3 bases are TGTGCCAGCAGTTTAGGGACAGGGGGTCCCCGGGCGCCCTACGAGCAGTACTTC.

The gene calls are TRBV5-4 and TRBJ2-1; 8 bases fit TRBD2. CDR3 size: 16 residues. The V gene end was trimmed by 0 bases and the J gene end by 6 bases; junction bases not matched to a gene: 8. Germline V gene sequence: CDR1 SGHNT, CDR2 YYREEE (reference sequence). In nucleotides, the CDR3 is TGTGCCAGCAGCTTGGGAGGGACTAGGGTAGGCAATGAGCAGTTCTTC. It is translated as CASSLGGTRVGNEQFF.

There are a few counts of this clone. CDR3 in amino acids: CASSFTGARNQPQHF. CDR3 nucleotide sequence: TGTGCCAGCAGTTTTACAGGGGCCCGCAATCAGCCCCAGCATTTT. The chain uses TRBV27 and TRBJ1-5, with 7 positions matching TRBD1. V shed 3 bases, J shed 2 bases, and the junction held 4 bases outside the gene matches. The CDR3 spans 15 residues. Germline V lookup: CDR1 MNHEY, CDR2 SMNVEV (reference sequence).

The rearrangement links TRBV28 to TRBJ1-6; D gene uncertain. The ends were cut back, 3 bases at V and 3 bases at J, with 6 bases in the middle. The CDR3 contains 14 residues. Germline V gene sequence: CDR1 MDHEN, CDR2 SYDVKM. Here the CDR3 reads CASSLSDYNSPLHF. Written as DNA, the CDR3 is TGTGCCAGCAGTTTGAGTGACTATAATTCACCCCTCCACTTT. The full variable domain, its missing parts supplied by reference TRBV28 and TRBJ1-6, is DVKVTQSSRYLVKRTGEKVFLECVQDMDHENMFWYRQDPGLGLRLIYFSYDVKMKEKGDIPEGYSVSREKKERFSLILESASTNQTSMYLCASSLSDYNSPLHFGNGTRLTVT.

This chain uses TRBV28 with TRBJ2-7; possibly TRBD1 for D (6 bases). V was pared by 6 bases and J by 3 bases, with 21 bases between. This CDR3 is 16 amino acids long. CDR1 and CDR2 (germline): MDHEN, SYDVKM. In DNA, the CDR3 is TGTGCCAGCAGCGATACCCTGGACAGACAGGACTACGAGCAGTACTTC. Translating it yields CASSDTLDRQDYEQYF.

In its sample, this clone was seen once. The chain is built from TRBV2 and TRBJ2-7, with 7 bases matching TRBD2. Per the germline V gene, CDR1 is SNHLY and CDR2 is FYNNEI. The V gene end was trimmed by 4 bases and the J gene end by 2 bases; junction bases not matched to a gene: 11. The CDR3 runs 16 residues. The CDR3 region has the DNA TGTGCCAGCAGTGTAGGGACTCGGGGGGACCCCTACGAGCAGTACTTC. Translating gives CASSVGTRGDPYEQYF. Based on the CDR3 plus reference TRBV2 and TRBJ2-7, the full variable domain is EPEVTQTPSHQVTQMGQEVILRCVPISNHLYFYWYRQILGQKVEFLVSFYNNEISEKSEIFDDQFSVERPDGSNFTLKIRSTKLEDSAMYFCASSVGTRGDPYEQYFGPGTRLTVT.

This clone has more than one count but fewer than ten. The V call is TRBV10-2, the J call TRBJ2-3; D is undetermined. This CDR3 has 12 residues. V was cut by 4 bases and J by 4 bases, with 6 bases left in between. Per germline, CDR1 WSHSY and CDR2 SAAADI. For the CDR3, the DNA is TGCGCCAGCAGTGGTGGTCCAGATACGCAGTATTTT. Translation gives CASSGGPDTQYF.